The 3 T cell receptor beta chains below all came from one sample that was sequenced in a study of blood T cells in healthy people across ages. The use of a sample-barcoded 5' primer and a J-beta primer mix characterized a second PCR of roughly 6 to 11 cycles. Each CDR3 protein is one row after TCRdb ran MiXCR on the 5' RACE reads. Altogether almost 300,000 distinct CDR3 sequences are present, 25% to 30% being singletons, with the ten largest covering approximately 29%. Material: blood. These receptors were collected from a woman between 65 and 79 years old in good health.

The V gene is TRBV7-2, the J gene TRBJ2-7, with 10 positions matching TRBD1. The V and J ends lost 2 bases and 5 bases, in that order; junction bases with no gene match: 3. CDR3 length: 14 residues. Germline assignment: CDR1 SGHTA and CDR2 FQGNSA. The chain's CDR3 is CASSLLDRGDEQYF. CDR3 in DNA: TGTGCCAGCAGCTTACTGGACAGGGGGGACGAGCAGTACTTC.

The chain employs TRBV6-5 and TRBJ2-1; no clear D. Germline CDR1 is MNHEY and CDR2 is SVGAGI. Between the trimmed V and J ends, which lost 7 bases and 7 bases, there was a span of 8 bases. This CDR3 contains 11 residues. The CDR3 bases are TGTGCCAGCAAGGTTAATAATGAGCAGTTCTTC. This translates into CASKVNNEQFF.

The genes are TRBV7-9 and TRBJ1-1; 7 nucleotides agree with TRBD1. The CDR3 has 17 amino acids. V lost 8 bases and J lost 2; bases outside the gene matches: 17. The germline gives CDR1 SEHNR, CDR2 FQNEAQ (reference sequence). CDR3 in amino acids: CASAPTEGQMKNTEAFF. The DNA of the CDR3 is TGTGCCAGCGCTCCTACAGAGGGACAGATGAAAAACACTGAAGCTTTCTTT.